This TCR beta chain originates from a study of OX40 agonist ivuxolimab in advanced cancers. Overall study context: From 23 to 79 years was the age range, with a mean of approximately 63 years, and over 80% were male. Treatment received earlier with anti-PD-1, anti-PD-L1 or anti-CTLA-4 agents was allowed, and 40% had some.

This CDR3 is 14 amino acids long. In germline, CDR1 is LNHDA, CDR2 SQIVND (reference sequence). Trimming left V 0 bases short and J 4 bases short, with 10 bases between. This clone turned up a few times. The antigen is unknown. Clones were read by immunoSEQ multiplex PCR, and TCRdb kept only the in-frame ones, dropping some. The sample includes tens of thousands of clones, approximately 90% of them seen just once. The study, taken as a whole, reports: Average numbers of expanded clones were greater in CD8+ T cells than in CD4+.

This clonotype was obtained from an adult with an advanced solid tumor such as melanoma, head and neck, liver or kidney cancer. Here the sequenced sample was CD4+ or CD8+ T cells sorted from blood, taken in a trial of the OX40 agonist ivuxolimab. The genes are TRBV19 and TRBJ2-7; maybe TRBD2 (5 bases). In nucleotides, the CDR3 is TGTGCCAGTAGTATAGACGGAGCGGCTTACGAGCAGTACTTC. This translates into CASSIDGAAYEQYF.